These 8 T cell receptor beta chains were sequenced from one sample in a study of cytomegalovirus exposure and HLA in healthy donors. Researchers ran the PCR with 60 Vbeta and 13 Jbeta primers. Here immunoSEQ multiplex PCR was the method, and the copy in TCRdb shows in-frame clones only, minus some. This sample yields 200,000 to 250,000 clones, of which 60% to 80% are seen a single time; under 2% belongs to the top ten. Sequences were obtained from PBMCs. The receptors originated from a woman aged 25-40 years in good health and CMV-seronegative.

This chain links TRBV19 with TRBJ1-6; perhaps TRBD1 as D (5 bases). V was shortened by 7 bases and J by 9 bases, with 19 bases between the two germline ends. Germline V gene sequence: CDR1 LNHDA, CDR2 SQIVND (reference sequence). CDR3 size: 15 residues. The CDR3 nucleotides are TGTGCCAGTAACCCTCCAGGGATGCGGGGTTCACCCCTCCACTTT. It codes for CASNPPGMRGSPLHF.

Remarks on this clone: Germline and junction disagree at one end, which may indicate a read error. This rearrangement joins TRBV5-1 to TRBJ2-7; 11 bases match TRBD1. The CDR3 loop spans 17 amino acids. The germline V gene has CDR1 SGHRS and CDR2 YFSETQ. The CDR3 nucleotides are TGCGTCAGCAGTCGAACCGGGACAGGGGGTGCAAAGGACGAGCAGTACTTC. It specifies CVSSRTGTGGAKDEQYF.

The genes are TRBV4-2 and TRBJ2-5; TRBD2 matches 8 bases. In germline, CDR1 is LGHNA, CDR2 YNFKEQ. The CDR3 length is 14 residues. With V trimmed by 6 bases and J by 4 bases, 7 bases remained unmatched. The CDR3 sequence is CASRSPRGGETQYF. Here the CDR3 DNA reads TGTGCCAGCAGGTCTCCCCGGGGGGGAGAGACCCAGTACTTC.

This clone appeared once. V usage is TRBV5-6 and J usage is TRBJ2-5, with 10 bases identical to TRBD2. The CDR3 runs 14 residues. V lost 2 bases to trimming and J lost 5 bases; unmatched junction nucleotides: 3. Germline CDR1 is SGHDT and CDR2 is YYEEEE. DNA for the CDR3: TGTGCCAGCAGCTTAAAGGGACTAGCGGAGACCCAGTACTTC. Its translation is CASSLKGLAETQYF.

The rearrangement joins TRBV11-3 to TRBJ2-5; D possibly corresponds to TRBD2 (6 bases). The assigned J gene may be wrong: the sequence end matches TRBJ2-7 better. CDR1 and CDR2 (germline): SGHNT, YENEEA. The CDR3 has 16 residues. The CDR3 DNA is TGTGCCAGCAGCTTAGACAGCGGGCGTACTACCTACGAGCAGTACTTC. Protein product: CASSLDSGRTTYEQYF.

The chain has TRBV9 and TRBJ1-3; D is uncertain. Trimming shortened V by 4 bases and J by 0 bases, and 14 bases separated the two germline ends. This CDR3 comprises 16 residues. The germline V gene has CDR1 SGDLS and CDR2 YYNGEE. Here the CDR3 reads CASSPVGGSSGNTIYF. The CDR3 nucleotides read TGTGCCAGCAGCCCAGTCGGCGGCAGCTCTGGAAACACCATATATTTT.

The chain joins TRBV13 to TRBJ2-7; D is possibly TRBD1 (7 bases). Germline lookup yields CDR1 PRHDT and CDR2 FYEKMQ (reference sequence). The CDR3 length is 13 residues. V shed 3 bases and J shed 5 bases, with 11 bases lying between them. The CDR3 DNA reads TGTGCCAGCAGCTTTGGCAGGGGGGACGAGCAGTACTTC. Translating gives CASSFGRGDEQYF.

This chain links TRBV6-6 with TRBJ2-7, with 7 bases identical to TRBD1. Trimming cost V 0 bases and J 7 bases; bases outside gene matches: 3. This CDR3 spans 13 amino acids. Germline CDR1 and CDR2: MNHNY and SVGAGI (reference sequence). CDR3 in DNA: TGTGCCAGCAGTTACTCGCCAGGGGGTGAGCAGTACTTC. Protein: CASSYSPGGEQYF.